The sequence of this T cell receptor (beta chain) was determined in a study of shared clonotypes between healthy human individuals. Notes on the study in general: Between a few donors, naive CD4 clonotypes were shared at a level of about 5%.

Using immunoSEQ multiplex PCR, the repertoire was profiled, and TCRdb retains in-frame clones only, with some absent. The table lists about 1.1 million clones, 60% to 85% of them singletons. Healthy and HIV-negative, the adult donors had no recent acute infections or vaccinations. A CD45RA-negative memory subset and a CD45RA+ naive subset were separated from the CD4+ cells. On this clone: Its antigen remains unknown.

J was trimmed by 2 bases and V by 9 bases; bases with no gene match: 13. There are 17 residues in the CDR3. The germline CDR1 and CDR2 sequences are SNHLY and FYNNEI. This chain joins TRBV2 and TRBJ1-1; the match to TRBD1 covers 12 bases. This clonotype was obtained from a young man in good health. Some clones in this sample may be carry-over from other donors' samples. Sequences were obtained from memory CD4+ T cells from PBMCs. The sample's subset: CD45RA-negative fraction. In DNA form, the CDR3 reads TGTGCCAGGAGGCCCGTCCGGGACAGGGGGCGTAACACTGAAGCTTTCTTT. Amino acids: CARRPVRDRGRNTEAFF.